Following are 8 T cell receptor beta chains from one sample sequenced in a study of blood T cell repertoires in COVID-19. The method was immunoSEQ multiplex PCR; TCRdb's version includes in-frame clones alone and lacks a portion of them. The table shows 180,000 or so clones, with 75% to 90% occurring only once. The specimen sequenced was PBMCs or T cells enriched from blood (not recorded which). All receptors come from a woman between 40 and 55 years old with acute COVID-19.

The chain links TRBV18 to TRBJ1-1, with a possible D match to TRBD1 (6 bases). CDR1 is KGHSH and CDR2 is LQKENI in the germline V gene. V was cut by 6 bases and J by 11 bases, with 16 bases left in between. This CDR3 is 12 amino acids long. CDR3 sequence (DNA): TGTGCCAGCTCCCCCTCCGACAGGAACGCTTTCTTT. Translation gives CASSPSDRNAFF. The variable domain in full, with the rest retrieved from reference TRBV18 and TRBJ1-1, is NAGVMQNPRHLVRRRGQEARLRCSPMKGHSHVYWYRQLPEEGLKFMVYLQKENIIDESGMPKERFSAEFPKEGPSILRIQQVVRGDSAAYFCASSPSDRNAFFGQGTRLTVV.

The chain links TRBV27 to TRBJ2-2; 13 bases map to TRBD2. The germline V gene has CDR1 MNHEY and CDR2 SMNVEV (reference sequence). With 2 bases clipped from V and 6 bases from J, the junction kept 3 bases outside the gene matches. The CDR3 totals 16 residues. This CDR3 is CASSLKGLAGPGELFF. CDR3 DNA: TGTGCCAGCAGTTTAAAGGGACTAGCGGGACCCGGGGAGCTGTTTTTT.

Only one count was recorded for this clone. The chain has TRBV4-1 and TRBJ1-6, with D tentatively TRBD1 (6 bases). The CDR3 spans 18 residues. V lost 4 bases to trimming and J lost 3 bases, with 19 bases between them. The germline V gene has CDR1 MGHRA and CDR2 YSYEKL. The CDR3 DNA follows: TGCGCCAGCAGCCGAGTTGCAGGGGAATTTGGCTATAATTCACCCCTCCACTTT. Translated: CASSRVAGEFGYNSPLHF.

This clone was observed once. V usage is TRBV7-2 and J usage is TRBJ2-2, with TRBD1 matching 8 bases. The CDR3 is 17 amino acids. Germline V gives CDR1 SGHTA, CDR2 FQGNSA. With 5 bases clipped from V and 3 bases from J, the junction kept 11 bases outside the gene matches. The CDR3 DNA reads TGTGCCAGCAGCACGACAGGGGCCCGCTCGTACACCGGGGAGCTGTTTTTT. Translation: CASSTTGARSYTGELFF. Variable domain in full (rest from reference TRBV7-2 and TRBJ2-2): GAGVSQSPSNKVTEKGKDVELRCDPISGHTALYWYRQSLGQGLEFLIYFQGNSAPDKSGLPSDRFSAERTGGSVSTLTIQRTQQEDSAVYLCASSTTGARSYTGELFFGEGSRLTVL.

The chain is built from TRBV9 and TRBJ2-7; D is perhaps TRBD1 (6 bases). From germline, CDR1 is SGDLS and CDR2 YYNGEE. Between the trimmed V and J ends, which lost 4 bases and 6 bases, there was a span of 8 bases. This CDR3 region has 11 residues. CDR3 region: CASSTGLEQYF. For the CDR3, the DNA is TGTGCCAGCAGCACAGGGCTCGAGCAGTACTTC.

The chain has TRBV19 and TRBJ2-5; TRBD1 might be the D (5 bases). Germline V gene data show CDR1 as LNHDA and CDR2 as SQIVND (reference sequence). The CDR3 totals 15 residues. The V and J ends lost 2 bases and 5 bases respectively, with 15 bases between them. The CDR3 reads CASSISRALGETQYF. The CDR3 DNA follows: TGTGCCAGTAGTATATCCAGGGCCCTGGGGGAGACCCAGTACTTC.

The chain carries TRBV2 and TRBJ2-5; 10 bases fit TRBD2. The V and J ends lost 2 bases and 5 bases, in that order; junction bases with no gene match: 5. Germline loops: CDR1 SNHLY, CDR2 FYNNEI. The CDR3 has 15 residues. The DNA of the CDR3 is TGTGCCAGCAGTGAACAGCGGGGGGGGGTCGAGACCCAGTACTTC. This encodes CASSEQRGGVETQYF.

This clone was counted a few times. J is TRBJ1-6 and V is TRBV5-4, with 8 bases matching TRBD1. Trimming cost V 4 bases and J 6 bases; bases outside gene matches: 9. The CDR3 length is 16 residues. Germline V gene lookup returns CDR1 SGHNT and CDR2 YYREEE (reference sequence). This chain's CDR3 is CASSARTGLGNSPLHF. CDR3 in DNA: TGTGCCAGCAGCGCACGGACAGGGCTTGGTAATTCACCCCTCCACTTT. Combining the CDR3 with reference TRBV5-4 and TRBJ1-6 gives the whole variable domain ETGVTQSPTHLIKTRGQQVTLRCSSQSGHNTVSWYQQALGQGPQFIFQYYREEENGRGNFPPRFSGLQFPNYSSELNVNALELDDSALYLCASSARTGLGNSPLHFGNGTRLTVT.